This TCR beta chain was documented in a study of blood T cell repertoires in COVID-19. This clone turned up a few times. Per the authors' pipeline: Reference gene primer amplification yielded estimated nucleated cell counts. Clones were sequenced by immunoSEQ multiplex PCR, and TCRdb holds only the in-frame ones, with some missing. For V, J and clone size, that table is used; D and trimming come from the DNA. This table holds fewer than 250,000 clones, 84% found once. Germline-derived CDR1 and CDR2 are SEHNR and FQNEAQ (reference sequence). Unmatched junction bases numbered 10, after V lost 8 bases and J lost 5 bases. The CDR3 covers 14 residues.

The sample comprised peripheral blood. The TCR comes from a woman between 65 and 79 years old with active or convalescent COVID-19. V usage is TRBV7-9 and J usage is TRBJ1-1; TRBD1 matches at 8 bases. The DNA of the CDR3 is TGTGCCAGCGGCACACAGGGGGAGGTTACTGAAGCTTTCTTT. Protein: CASGTQGEVTEAFF.